Sequencing of this T cell receptor (beta chain) was carried out in a study of blood T cell repertoires in COVID-19. The wider study: Both acute and convalescent COVID-19 samples were obtained from the United States, Italy and Spain.

TCRdb's copy holds only in-frame clones and misses some; the assay was immunoSEQ multiplex PCR. The sample lists some 130,000 clones; around 88% were seen once. V lost 6 bases and J lost 4, with 19 bases in between. The CDR3 sequence is 16 residues long. Germline assignment: CDR1 SNHLY and CDR2 FYNNEI. The source of this sequence is a man aged 50 to 59 with acute or convalescent COVID-19. The chain couples TRBV2 to TRBJ1-5; the D gene is possibly TRBD1 (5 bases). Material: peripheral blood. The CDR3 region is CASSYLGGEGNQPQHF. The CDR3 region has the DNA TGTGCCAGCAGCTACCTCGGGGGTGAGGGGAATCAGCCCCAGCATTTT.